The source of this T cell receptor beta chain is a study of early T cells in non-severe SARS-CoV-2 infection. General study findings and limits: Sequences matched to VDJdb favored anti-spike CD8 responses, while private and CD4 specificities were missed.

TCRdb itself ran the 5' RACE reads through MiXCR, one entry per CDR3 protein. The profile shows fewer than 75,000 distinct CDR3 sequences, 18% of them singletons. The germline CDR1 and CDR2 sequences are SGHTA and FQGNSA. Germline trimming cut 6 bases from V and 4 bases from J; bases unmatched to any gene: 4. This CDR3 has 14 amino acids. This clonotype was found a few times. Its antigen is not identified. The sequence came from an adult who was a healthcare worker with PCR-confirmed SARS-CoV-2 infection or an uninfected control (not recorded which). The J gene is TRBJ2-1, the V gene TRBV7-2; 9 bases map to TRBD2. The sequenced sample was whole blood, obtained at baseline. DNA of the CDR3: TGTGCCAGCAGTGTACTAGCGGGTTACAATGAGCAGTTCTTC. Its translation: CASSVLAGYNEQFF.